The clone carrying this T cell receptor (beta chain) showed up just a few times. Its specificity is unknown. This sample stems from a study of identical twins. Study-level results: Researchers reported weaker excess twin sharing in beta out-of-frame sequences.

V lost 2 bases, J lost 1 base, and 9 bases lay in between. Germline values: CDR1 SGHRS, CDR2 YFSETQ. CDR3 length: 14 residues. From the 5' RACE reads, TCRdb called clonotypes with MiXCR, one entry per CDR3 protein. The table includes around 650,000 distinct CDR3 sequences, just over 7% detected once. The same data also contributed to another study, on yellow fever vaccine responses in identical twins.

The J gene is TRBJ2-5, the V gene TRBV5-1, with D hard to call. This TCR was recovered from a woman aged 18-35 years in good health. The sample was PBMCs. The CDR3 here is CASSFGRFQETQYF. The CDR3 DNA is TGCGCCAGCAGCTTTGGCCGTTTCCAAGAGACCCAGTACTTC.